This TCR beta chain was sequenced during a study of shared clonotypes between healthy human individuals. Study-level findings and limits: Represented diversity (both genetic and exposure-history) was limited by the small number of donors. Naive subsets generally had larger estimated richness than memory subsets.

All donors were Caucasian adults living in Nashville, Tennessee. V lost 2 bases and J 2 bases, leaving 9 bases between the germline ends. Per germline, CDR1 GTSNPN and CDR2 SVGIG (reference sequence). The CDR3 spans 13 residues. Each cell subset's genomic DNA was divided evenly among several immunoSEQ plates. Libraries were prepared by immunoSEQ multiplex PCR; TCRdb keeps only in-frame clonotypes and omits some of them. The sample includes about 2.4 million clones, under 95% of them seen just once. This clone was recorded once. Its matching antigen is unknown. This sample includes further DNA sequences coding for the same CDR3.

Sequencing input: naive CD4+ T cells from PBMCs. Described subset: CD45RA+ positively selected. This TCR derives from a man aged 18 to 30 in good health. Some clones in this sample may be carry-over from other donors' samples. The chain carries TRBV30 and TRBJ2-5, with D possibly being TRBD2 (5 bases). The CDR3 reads CAWSRGLQETQYF. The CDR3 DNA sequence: TGTGCCTGGAGTCGAGGGCTACAAGAGACCCAGTACTTC.